This passage covers 27 T cell receptor beta chains from one sample sequenced in a study of molecular identifiers for immune sequencing clone quantification. TCRdb passed the PCR reads through MiXCR, listing each CDR3 protein once. Of hundreds of thousands of distinct CDR3 sequences in the sample, about 25% were seen once. Material: naive CD8+ T cells from blood, with Jurkat cell RNA spiked in. Sample subset: FACS-sorted CD8+CD4-CCR7+CD45RA+ naive T cells. The receptor source for this set is a human donor in good health. Some libraries in this study had Jurkat cell RNA spiked in.

With respect to this clonotype: A much more abundant neighbour one base away suggests this may be a read error. This rearrangement joins TRBV7-9 to TRBJ2-5; D is undetermined. There are 16 residues in the CDR3. The germline gives CDR1 SEHNR, CDR2 FQNEAQ (reference sequence). CDR3 bases: TGTGACAGCAGCTTAGTGCCAGGTCCTAAGTCAGAGACCCAGTACTTC. It translates to CDSSLVPGPKSETQYF. Filled out from reference TRBV7-9 and TRBJ2-5, the complete variable domain reads DTGVSQNPRHKITKRGQNVTFRCDPISEHNRLYWYRQTLGQGPEFLTYFQNEAQLEKSRLLSDRFSAERPKGSFSTLEIQRTEQGDSAMYLCDSSLVPGPKSETQYFGPGTRLLVL.

This clonotype showed up just once. A much larger clone lies a single base off, so this may be a read error. The V and J genes are TRBV5-6 and TRBJ2-3; 7 bases are shared with TRBD1. Germline V gives CDR1 SGHDT, CDR2 YYEEEE. With V trimmed by 2 bases and J by 8 bases, 8 bases remained unmatched. This CDR3 is built from 14 residues. The CDR3 spells CASSFGQDWSTQYF. CDR3 in DNA: TGTGCCAGCAGCTTTGGACAGGATTGGAGTACGCAGTATTTT.

The chain employs TRBV7-9 and TRBJ2-2; no clear D gene. The CDR3 contains 15 residues. Germline V gene data show CDR1 as SEHNR and CDR2 as FQNEAQ (reference sequence). Trimming stripped 4 bases from V and 1 base from J, with 10 bases between. CDR3: CASSSPDGNTGELFF. The CDR3 DNA is TGTGCCAGCAGCTCCCCAGACGGGAACACCGGGGAGCTGTTTTTT. Based on the CDR3 plus reference TRBV7-9 and TRBJ2-2, the full variable domain is DTGVSQNPRHKITKRGQNVTFRCDPISEHNRLYWYRQTLGQGPEFLTYFQNEAQLEKSRLLSDRFSAERPKGSFSTLEIQRTEQGDSAMYLCASSSPDGNTGELFFGEGSRLTVL.

On this clonotype itself: A much larger clone is a single base away; this may be a read error. The V and J genes are TRBV29-1 and TRBJ1-3; TRBD1 is a possible D gene (5 bases). Germline V gene data show CDR1 as SQVTM and CDR2 as ANQGSEA. The length of the CDR3 is 13 residues. CDR3 sequence: CSADAGIGNPIYF. The CDR3 coding sequence is TGCAGCGCCGATGCAGGGATAGGAAACCCCATATATTTT.

Many counts were recorded for this clonotype. The rearrangement uses TRBV7-9 and TRBJ1-1, with D possibly matching TRBD1 (5 bases). V gave up 1 base and J gave up 5 bases, with 26 bases separating them. The CDR3 sequence is 19 residues long. CDR1 is SEHNR and CDR2 is FQNEAQ in the germline V gene (reference sequence). The CDR3 reads CASSLDPSPYEGLGTEAFF. In DNA, the CDR3 is TGTGCCAGCAGCTTAGACCCCTCACCTTATGAGGGACTAGGTACTGAAGCTTTCTTT. The entire variable domain, with the rest obtained from reference TRBV7-9 and TRBJ1-1, is as follows: DTGVSQNPRHKITKRGQNVTFRCDPISEHNRLYWYRQTLGQGPEFLTYFQNEAQLEKSRLLSDRFSAERPKGSFSTLEIQRTEQGDSAMYLCASSLDPSPYEGLGTEAFFGQGTRLTVV.

This clonotype was seen many times. The chain uses TRBV4-1 and TRBJ1-1; possible D gene TRBD1, 6 bases. V lost 0 bases and J lost 5, with 7 bases in between. From germline, CDR1 is MGHRA and CDR2 YSYEKL. This CDR3 has 13 residues. CDR3 in amino acids: CASSQEGGTEAFF. The CDR3 DNA sequence: TGCGCCAGCAGCCAAGAAGGGGGGACTGAAGCTTTCTTT.

At least ten counts were recorded for this clonotype. The chain joins TRBV6-9 to TRBJ1-1; D uncertain. CDR1 MNHGY and CDR2 SVAAGI come from the germline V gene. The CDR3 sequence is 15 residues long. Trimming took off 0 bases at V and 0 bases at J, with 8 bases between the two ends. The CDR3, as DNA: TGTGCCAGCAGTTATTCGGAACGGGTGAACACTGAAGCTTTCTTT. Protein: CASSYSERVNTEAFF.

In DNA form, the CDR3 reads TGTGCCAGCAGCCAAAATAGCCGGGGCTCAGATTCCAACTATGGCTACACCTTC. The encoded protein is CASSQNSRGSDSNYGYTF. The rearrangement joins TRBV3-1 to TRBJ1-2, with TRBD1 as a possible D gene (5 bases). The CDR3 contains 18 residues. Germline V gene data show CDR1 as LGHDT and CDR2 as YNNKEL (reference sequence). V lost 2 bases to trimming and J lost 2 bases, with 21 bases between them.

The V gene is TRBV20-1, the J gene TRBJ2-5, with 9 bases matching TRBD2. The germline V gene has CDR1 DFQATT and CDR2 SNEGSKA (reference sequence). CDR3 length: 16 amino acids. The trim removed 6 bases at V and 5 bases at J, leaving 16 bases unmatched. The DNA for the CDR3 is TGCAGTGCATCGGCCTTTAGCGGGAGTTGGCCGGAGACCCAGTACTTC. Its translation: CSASAFSGSWPETQYF.

In this sample, this clonotype turned up many times. The CDR3 sequence is CASSRDSTNQPQHF. Here the CDR3 DNA reads TGTGCCAGCAGTCGGGACAGTACCAATCAGCCCCAGCATTTT. The chain combines TRBV6-5 with TRBJ1-5; 7 positions agree with TRBD1. Germline CDR1 reads MNHEY; CDR2 reads SVGAGI. This CDR3 contains 14 residues. V lost 5 bases and J lost 3; bases outside the gene matches: 4.

This clonotype was detected only a few times. This chain uses TRBV12-3 or TRBV12-4 with TRBJ2-4; D gene ambiguous. V lost 0 bases, J lost 3 bases, and 6 bases lay in between. The CDR3 extends over 14 amino acids. CDR3 nucleotides: TGTGCCAGCAGTTTAGCAGGGAACAAAAACATTCAGTACTTC. This sequence encodes CASSLAGNKNIQYF.

Concerning this clonotype itself: One base away lies a much larger clone, so this may be a sequencing read error. The CDR3 sequence: CASSYVKEIQYF. CDR3 nucleotide sequence: TGTGCCAGCAGTTACGTGAAAGAGATCCAGTACTTC. The rearrangement uses TRBV6-6 and TRBJ2-5; D is unresolved. This CDR3 is built from 12 residues. Germline V lookup: CDR1 MNHNY, CDR2 SVGAGI (reference sequence).

This clonotype was seen at least ten times. This chain joins TRBV4-1 and TRBJ2-3, with 7 nucleotides matching TRBD2. The V and J ends lost 1 base and 5 bases, in that order; junction bases with no gene match: 9. Germline CDR1 and CDR2: MGHRA and YSYEKL. There are 16 residues in the CDR3. CDR3 sequence (DNA): TGCGCCAGCAGCCAAGTTTCAAGCGGGGTTTTAGATACGCAGTATTTT. Residues: CASSQVSSGVLDTQYF.

About this clonotype: A read error may explain this, as a much larger clone is one base away. The rearrangement links TRBV4-1 to TRBJ1-2, with D perhaps TRBD1 (6 bases). The germline V gene has CDR1 MGHRA and CDR2 YSYEKL. The CDR3 spans 15 residues. The DNA for the CDR3 is TGCGCCAGCAGCCAAGACAACAGGGTAAACTATGGCTGCACCTTC. It encodes CASSQDNRVNYGCTF.

In this sample, this clonotype turned up many times. This chain uses TRBV7-9 with TRBJ1-1, with TRBD1 as a possible D gene (5 bases). This CDR3 contains 14 residues. Germline CDR1 reads SEHNR; CDR2 reads FQNEAQ (reference sequence). V lost 4 bases and J 0 bases, leaving 9 bases between the germline ends. The CDR3 DNA follows: TGTGCCAGCAGCTCGACAGTGATGAACACTGAAGCTTTCTTT. The encoded protein is CASSSTVMNTEAFF.

Note on this clonotype: With a much larger clone just one base away, this may be a read error. The chain combines TRBV27 with TRBJ2-3; tentative D call: TRBD2 (6 bases). Germline loops: CDR1 MNHEY, CDR2 SMNVEV (reference sequence). The CDR3 totals 14 residues. CDR3 sequence reads: CASSLGTETDTLYF. DNA of the CDR3: TGTGCCAGCAGTTTGGGGACTGAAACAGATACGCTGTATTTT.

This chain uses TRBV4-1 with TRBJ1-2; 9 nucleotides align to TRBD1. This CDR3 contains 16 residues. Trimming removed 4 bases from V and 7 bases from J; junction bases left unmatched: 13. Germline V gene lookup returns CDR1 MGHRA and CDR2 YSYEKL. The CDR3 DNA is TGCGCCAGCAGCCTGGGGACAGGGCGACGTACGTCTGGCTACACCTTC. This codes for CASSLGTGRRTSGYTF.

The sample holds a few counts of this clonotype. The chain couples TRBV12-3 or TRBV12-4 to TRBJ1-5; 8 bases fit TRBD1. The CDR3 is made up of 16 amino acids. Germline trimming cut 6 bases from V and 0 bases from J; bases unmatched to any gene: 7. The CDR3 nucleotides are TGTGCCAGCAGCGACTTTGACAGGGGTAGCAATCAGCCCCAGCATTTT. Translating it yields CASSDFDRGSNQPQHF.

About this clonotype itself: Germline and junction disagree at one end, which may indicate a read error. V gene TRBV3-1 combines with J gene TRBJ1-1; tentatively, D is TRBD1 (6 bases). Germline V gene data show CDR1 as LGHDT and CDR2 as YNNKEL (reference sequence). This CDR3 contains 14 residues. The chain's CDR3 is CASSQGGGYTDAFF. CDR3 coding DNA: TGTGCCAGCAGCCAAGGGGGGGGCTACACTGACGCTTTCTTT. The variable domain in full, completed from reference TRBV3-1 and TRBJ1-1, reads DTAVSQTPKYLVTQMGNDKSIKCEQNLGHDTMYWYKQDSKKFLKIMFSYNNKELIINETVPNRFSPKSPDKAHLNLHINSLELGDSAVYFCASSQGGGYTDAFFGQGTRLTVV.

This clonotype showed up just a few times. CDR3 in amino acids: CSAADRGQFEQYF. In nucleotides, the CDR3 is TGCAGTGCTGCGGACAGGGGGCAATTTGAGCAGTACTTC. The chain recombines TRBV20-1 with TRBJ2-7, with TRBD1 matching 11 bases. Per the germline V gene, CDR1 is DFQATT and CDR2 is SNEGSKA (reference sequence). V lost 5 bases, J lost 7 bases, and 7 bases stayed unmatched. CDR3 length: 13 residues.

V and J are TRBV4-3 and TRBJ2-1, with 14 bases matching TRBD2. V lost 2 bases and J lost 10; bases outside the gene matches: 16. The CDR3 consists of 19 residues. Germline V CDR1 and CDR2: LGHNA, YSLEER. The CDR3 region is CASSQWMGMTSGGAGEQFF. CDR3 DNA sequence: TGCGCCAGCAGCCAATGGATGGGAATGACTAGCGGGGGGGCCGGCGAGCAGTTCTTC.

Details on this clonotype: A much larger clone sits a single nucleotide away, making a read error possible. The genes are TRBV12-3 or TRBV12-4 and TRBJ2-4, with a weak D call TRBD2 (6 bases). This CDR3 is built from 15 residues. CDR3 sequence reads: CASSPLGRSKNIRYF. The CDR3 nucleotides are TGTGCCAGCAGCCCCCTAGGGAGGTCCAAAAACATTCGGTACTTC.

This clonotype was detected ten times or more. V is TRBV4-1 and J is TRBJ2-6, with unresolved D. With 3 bases removed from V and 4 bases from J, the gap between germline ends came to 13 bases. Per the germline V gene, CDR1 is MGHRA and CDR2 is YSYEKL. The CDR3 spans 16 residues. The chain's CDR3 is CASSQYEPSGANVLTF. CDR3 in DNA: TGCGCCAGCAGCCAGTACGAGCCTTCCGGGGCCAACGTCCTGACTTTC.

Many counts were recorded for this clonotype. The chain has TRBV29-1 and TRBJ2-1; 8 nucleotides agree with TRBD2. Germline V gene lookup returns CDR1 SQVTM and CDR2 ANQGSEA. The V and J ends lost 1 base and 11 bases, in that order; junction bases with no gene match: 7. There are 13 residues in the CDR3. CDR3 DNA sequence: TGCAGCGTTGAAGGGACTAGCAGCGCTAAGCAGTTCTTC. Translated, it gives CSVEGTSSAKQFF.

As regards this clonotype: The junction shows a germline mismatch at one end, possibly a read error. The chain joins TRBV4-1 to TRBJ1-4; 10 nucleotides agree with TRBD1. CDR1 and CDR2 from the germline V gene are MGHRA and YSYEKL. The CDR3 contains 14 residues. For the CDR3, the DNA is TGCGCCAGCAGCCAAGAGGACAGGGGGGGAAAACTGGTTTTT. It specifies CASSQEDRGGKLVF.

Notes on this clonotype: At one of its ends the junction is not consistent with the germline gene, which may arise from a read error. The rearrangement links TRBV27 to TRBJ2-7; 8 nucleotides line up with TRBD1. CDR3 length: 13 amino acids. Germline CDR1 reads MNHEY; CDR2 reads SMNVEV (reference sequence). CDR3 protein: CASSRRGPYGQYF. For the CDR3, the DNA is TGTGCCAGCAGCCGCAGGGGGCCTTACGGGCAGTACTTC.

A single count supports this clonotype. A clone one base away is much larger, so this may be a read error. J is TRBJ1-1 and V is TRBV12-5; D is perhaps TRBD1 (5 bases). The CDR3 is made up of 14 amino acids. From germline, CDR1 is LGHNT and CDR2 FRNRAP. In DNA form, the CDR3 reads TGTGCTAGTGGCTCTCAGTGGTCGGGGACTGTAGCTTTCTTT. Protein product: CASGSQWSGTVAFF.